This entry features one TCR beta chain sequence. The method was immunoSEQ multiplex PCR; TCRdb's version includes in-frame clones alone and lacks a portion of them. The sample shows about 32,000 clones, roughly four fifths of them seen only once. The CDR3 runs to 15 residues. Trimming took 0 bases from V and 3 from J, leaving 11 bases between them. CDR1 is SGHDN and CDR2 is FVKESK in the germline V gene. The patients all showed relapse after autologous stem cell transplantation, while their brentuximab vedotin exposure varied. This sample was taken from a study of PD-1 blockade in classical Hodgkin lymphoma.

Sequenced here: peripheral blood mononuclear cells (PBMCs), sampled at baseline. The sequence was collected from a human donor with classical Hodgkin lymphoma. The rearrangement links TRBV14 to TRBJ1-1; no clear D gene. The CDR3 loop reads CASSQDVRVYTEAFF. The CDR3, as DNA: TGTGCCAGCAGCCAAGATGTTCGGGTGTACACTGAAGCTTTCTTT.